This TCR beta chain was captured in a study of immune evolution from preneoplasia to lung adenocarcinoma. Background on the study: HLA loss of heterozygosity: roughly 6.4% AIS, around 16% MIA, about 32% ADC, none AAH.

There are 13 residues in the CDR3. V lost 2 bases and J lost 3, with 9 bases in between. The germline gives CDR1 SGHRS, CDR2 YFSETQ. Produced via immunoSEQ multiplex PCR; TCRdb's table is partial and in-frame only. This table has over 6,500 clones, about four fifths appearing once. Resections took place in Japan or China from about 2013 to 2017. After pathologic assessment, macro-dissection selected premalignant or tumor cells for extraction. The study, taken as a whole, reports: Normal lung had the highest top T cell clone frequencies.

With regard to this clone: Its antigen is as yet unknown.

The source is a person aged 45 to 69 with lung adenocarcinoma. Sequencing was done on a sample of FFPE invasive lung adenocarcinoma tissue. The gene calls are TRBV5-1 and TRBJ2-7; a possible D gene is TRBD1 (6 bases). This CDR3 reads CASSFGQLYEQYF. The CDR3 DNA reads as TGCGCCAGCAGCTTCGGACAGCTCTACGAGCAGTACTTC.